This T cell receptor beta chain is drawn from a study of blood T cells in healthy people across ages. Study-level findings and limits: It was not possible, with unsorted PBMCs, to conclusively compare naive and antigen-experienced cells. Per million T cells, TCR beta diversity dropped roughly linearly as age increased.

Primers used in a second PCR of about 6 to 11 cycles were a sample-barcoded 5' primer and a J-beta primer mix. MiXCR, applied by TCRdb to the 5' RACE reads, yields one record per CDR3 protein. The table lists 650,000 to 900,000 distinct CDR3 sequences, under 80% of them singletons. Of note for this clonotype: No antigen is known for it.

The V segment lost 6 bases and the J segment 0 bases; nucleotides outside the gene matches: 15. CDR3 length: 19 residues. The V gene's germline CDR1 is MNHNS and CDR2 SASEGT. The sequenced sample consisted of blood. The rearrangement uses TRBV6-1 and TRBJ2-3; 10 bases match TRBD2. The sequence came from a young man in good health. CDR3 amino acids: CASRRLWERGGFSTDTQYF. CDR3 bases: TGTGCCAGCAGACGCCTGTGGGAGCGGGGGGGTTTTAGCACAGATACGCAGTATTTT.